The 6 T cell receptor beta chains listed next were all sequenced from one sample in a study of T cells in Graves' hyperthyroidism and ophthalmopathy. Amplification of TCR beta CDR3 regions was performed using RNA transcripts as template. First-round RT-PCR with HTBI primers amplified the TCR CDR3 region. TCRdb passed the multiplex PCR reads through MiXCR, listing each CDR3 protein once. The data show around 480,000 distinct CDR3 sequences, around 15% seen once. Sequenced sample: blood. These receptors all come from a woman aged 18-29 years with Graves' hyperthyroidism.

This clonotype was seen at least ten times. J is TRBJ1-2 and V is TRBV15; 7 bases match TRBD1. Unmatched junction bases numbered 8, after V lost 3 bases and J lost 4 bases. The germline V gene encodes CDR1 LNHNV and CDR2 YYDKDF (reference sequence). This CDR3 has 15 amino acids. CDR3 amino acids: CATSRERQGFYGYTF. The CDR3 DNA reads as TGTGCCACCAGCAGGGAAAGACAGGGCTTCTATGGCTACACCTTC.

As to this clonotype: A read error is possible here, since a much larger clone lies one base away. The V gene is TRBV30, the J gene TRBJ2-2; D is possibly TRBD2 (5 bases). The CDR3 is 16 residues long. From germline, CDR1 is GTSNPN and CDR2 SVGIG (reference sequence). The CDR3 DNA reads TGTGCGTCAGGAGTGGACCATCCTTCAGGCACCGGGGAGCTGTCTTTT. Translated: CASGVDHPSGTGELSF.

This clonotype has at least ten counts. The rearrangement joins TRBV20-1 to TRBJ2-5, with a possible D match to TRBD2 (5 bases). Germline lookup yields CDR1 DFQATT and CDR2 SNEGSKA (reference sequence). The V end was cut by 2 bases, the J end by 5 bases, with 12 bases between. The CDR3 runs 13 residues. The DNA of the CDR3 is TGCAGTGCTAGATCCGGGAACCTCGAGACCCAGTACTTC. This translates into CSARSGNLETQYF.

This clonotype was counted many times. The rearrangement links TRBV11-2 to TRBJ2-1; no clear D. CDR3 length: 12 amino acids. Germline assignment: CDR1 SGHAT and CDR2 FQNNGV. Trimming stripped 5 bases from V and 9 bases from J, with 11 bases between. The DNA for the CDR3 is TGTGCCAGCAGCCCCCGCGGCCCTGAGCAGTTCTTC. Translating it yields CASSPRGPEQFF.

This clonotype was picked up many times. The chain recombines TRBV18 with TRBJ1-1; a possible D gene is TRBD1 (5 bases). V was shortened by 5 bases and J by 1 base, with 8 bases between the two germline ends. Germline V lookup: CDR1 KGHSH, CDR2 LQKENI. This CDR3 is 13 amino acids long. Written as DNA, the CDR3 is TGTGCCAGCTCAGAGGGGAGGAACACTGAAGCTTTCTTT. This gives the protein CASSEGRNTEAFF.

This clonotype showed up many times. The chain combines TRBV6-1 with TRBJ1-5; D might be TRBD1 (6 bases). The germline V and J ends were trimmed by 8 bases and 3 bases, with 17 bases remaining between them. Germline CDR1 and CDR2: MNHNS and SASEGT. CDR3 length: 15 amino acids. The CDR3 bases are TGTGCCAGCGCAGGGGTAGGGACACCCAATCAGCCCCAGCATTTT. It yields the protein CASAGVGTPNQPQHF.